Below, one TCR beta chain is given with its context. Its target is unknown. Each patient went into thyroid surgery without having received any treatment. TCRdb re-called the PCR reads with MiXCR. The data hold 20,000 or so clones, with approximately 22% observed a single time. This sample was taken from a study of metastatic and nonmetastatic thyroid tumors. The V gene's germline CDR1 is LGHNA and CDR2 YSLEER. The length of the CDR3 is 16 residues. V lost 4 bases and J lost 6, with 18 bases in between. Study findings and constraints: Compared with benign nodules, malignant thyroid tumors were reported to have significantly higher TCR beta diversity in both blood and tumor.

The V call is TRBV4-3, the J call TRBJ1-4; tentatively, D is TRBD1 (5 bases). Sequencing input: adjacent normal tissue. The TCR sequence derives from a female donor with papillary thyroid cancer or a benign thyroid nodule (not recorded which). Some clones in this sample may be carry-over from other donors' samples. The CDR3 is CASSRGTPGGDEKLFF. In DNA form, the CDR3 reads TGCGCCAGCAGCCGGGGGACCCCGGGAGGGGATGAAAAACTGTTTTTT.